This entry describes one TCR beta chain. Antigen specificity is unknown. This CDR3 has 14 amino acids. After removal of 4 bases from V and 3 bases from J, the junction contained 4 bases not matched to a gene. The V gene's germline CDR1 is MNHEY and CDR2 SVGAGI. TCRdb re-called the 5' RACE reads with MiXCR, one entry per CDR3 protein. This sample has fewer than 150,000 distinct CDR3 sequences, with more than 15% found just once. The data derive from a study of T-cell memory formation after mild COVID-19. Notes on the study in general: Memory cells collected pre-infection included some clones that later responded, suggesting cross-reactive memory joined.

The sequenced sample consisted of PBMCs or a T cell subset sorted from them (not recorded which). This clonotype originated in a man younger than 30 who had mild COVID-19 (a few samples of this study predate the infection). Cell type and time point are not known. J is TRBJ1-2 and V is TRBV6-5; TRBD1 aligns across 8 bases. The CDR3 loop reads CASSWQGADYGYTF. CDR3 nucleotides: TGTGCCAGCAGTTGGCAGGGGGCGGACTATGGCTACACCTTC.